This T cell receptor (beta chain) was captured in a study of blood T cell repertoires in COVID-19. Germline loops: CDR1 ENHRY, CDR2 SYGVKD. The CDR3 extends over 14 amino acids. Trimming took 6 bases from V and 8 from J; bases not matched to a gene: 5. The assay was immunoSEQ multiplex PCR, and TCRdb's table has in-frame clones only and misses some. The table lists 300,000 to 500,000 clones, 85% to 90% of them singletons. V gene TRBV10-3 combines with J gene TRBJ1-6, with 9 bases that match TRBD1. Sequencing was carried out using PBMCs or T cells enriched from blood (not recorded which). The TCR originated in a woman in her twenties or thirties with acute COVID-19. CDR3 sequence reads: CAISRTGADSPLHF. Here the CDR3 DNA reads TGTGCCATCAGCCGGACAGGGGCGGATTCACCCCTCCACTTT.